The 18 T cell receptor beta chains below come from one sample, sequenced in a study of T and B cells in COVID-19 patients. Multiplex PCR with BIOMED2 TRB-A/B primer pools amplified TRB rearrangements. TCRdb processed the multiplex PCR reads anew with MiXCR; each CDR3 protein has one entry. The sample shows 9,000 to 13,000 distinct CDR3 sequences, under 35% of them seen only once. Blood genomic DNA input for TRB amplification was roughly 230-550 ng. Sample: blood. These receptor sequences come from a human donor with active COVID-19.

By frequency in the sample, this clonotype is medium-sized. The V call is TRBV18, the J call TRBJ2-2; unclear D gene. Germline V gene lookup returns CDR1 KGHSH and CDR2 LQKENI. Trimming removed 2 bases from V and 0 bases from J, with 7 bases in between. The CDR3 has 15 residues. CDR3 in amino acids: CASSPSRPNTGELFF. In nucleotides, the CDR3 is TGTGCCAGCTCACCATCACGCCCGAACACCGGGGAGCTGTTTTTT.

By sample fraction, this clonotype is medium-sized. The rearrangement uses TRBV19 and TRBJ1-2; no reliable D call. CDR1 and CDR2 from the germline V gene are LNHDA and SQIVND (reference sequence). The CDR3 runs to 13 residues. V lost 0 bases and J 6 bases, leaving 8 bases between the germline ends. The CDR3 spells CASSIDRRDGYTF. The DNA of the CDR3 is TGTGCCAGTAGTATAGATCGGCGGGATGGCTACACCTTC. Looking up the rest from reference TRBV19 and TRBJ1-2 gives the full variable domain: DGGITQSPKYLFRKEGQNVTLSCEQNLNHDAMYWYRQDPGQGLRLIYYSQIVNDFQKGDIAEGYSVSREKKESFPLTVTSAQKNPTAFYLCASSIDRRDGYTFGSGTRLTVV.

This sequence joins TRBV12-3 or TRBV12-4 and TRBJ2-3; TRBD2 matches at 9 bases. The CDR3 length is 15 residues. With 6 bases clipped from V and 1 base from J, the junction kept 5 bases outside the gene matches. CDR3 sequence reads: CASRAAGGRTDTQYF. The CDR3 nucleotides are TGTGCCAGCAGAGCAGCGGGGGGCCGCACAGATACGCAGTATTTT.

This clonotype is labeled medium-sized. The chain joins TRBV5-5 to TRBJ2-5, with TRBD2 matching 8 bases. Per the germline V gene, CDR1 is SGHKS and CDR2 is YYEKEE (reference sequence). This CDR3 is built from 18 residues. V lost 3 bases and J lost 5; bases outside the gene matches: 18. CDR3 sequence: CASSSMGRGVLGMETQYF. CDR3 bases: TGTGCCAGCAGCTCCATGGGGCGGGGGGTCCTGGGGATGGAGACCCAGTACTTC.

This clonotype is medium-sized (0.01 to 0.1%) within its sample. The chain uses TRBV19 and TRBJ2-1; no reliable D call. V was clipped by 7 bases and J by 7 bases, with 17 bases between them. CDR3 size: 14 residues. Germline values: CDR1 LNHDA, CDR2 SQIVND (reference sequence). CDR3 sequence: CASNSALPRNEQFF. The CDR3 DNA is TGTGCCAGTAACTCCGCACTCCCGAGGAATGAGCAGTTCTTC.

The gene calls are TRBV20-1 and TRBJ2-7, with D possibly TRBD2 on 6 matching bases. Trimming cost V 3 bases and J 7 bases, with 13 bases left between them. The CDR3 is 12 residues long. Per germline, CDR1 DFQATT and CDR2 SNEGSKA (reference sequence). The CDR3 is CSASLRGGEQYF. The CDR3 DNA sequence: TGCAGTGCTAGCTTGCGGGGCGGGGAGCAGTACTTC.

The gene calls are TRBV5-1 and TRBJ2-2; 8 nucleotides agree with TRBD1. The CDR3 totals 16 residues. Germline-derived CDR1 and CDR2 are SGHRS and YFSETQ. Trimming at V came to 0 bases and at J to 6 bases, leaving 7 bases not matched to a gene. CDR3 sequence (DNA): TGCGCCAGCAGCTTGGTCGGGCAGGGGGCGGCCGGGGAGCTGTTTTTT. The encoded protein is CASSLVGQGAAGELFF. Supplemented by reference TRBV5-1 and TRBJ2-2, the full variable domain reads KAGVTQTPRYLIKTRGQQVTLSCSPISGHRSVSWYQQTPGQGLQFLFEYFSETQRNKGNFPGRFSGRQFSNSRSEMNVSTLELGDSALYLCASSLVGQGAAGELFFGEGSRLTVL.

In its sample, this clonotype is medium-sized. The chain carries TRBV30 and TRBJ2-1, with a possible D match to TRBD2 (6 bases). The V end lost 1 base, the J end lost 0 bases, and 10 bases lay between the germline ends. This CDR3 is 15 amino acids long. The germline V gene has CDR1 GTSNPN and CDR2 SVGIG (reference sequence). The CDR3 nucleotides are TGTGCCTGGAGTGAAGGACTAACCTCCTACAATGAGCAGTTCTTC. Translated, it gives CAWSEGLTSYNEQFF. Full variable domain (missing parts from reference TRBV30 and TRBJ2-1): SQTIHQWPATLVQPVGSPLSLECTVEGTSNPNLYWYRQAAGRGLQLLFYSVGIGQISSEVPQNLSASRPQDRQFILSSKKLLLSDSGFYLCAWSEGLTSYNEQFFGPGTRLTVL.

This clonotype was counted only a few times. The chain combines TRBV27 with TRBJ1-5; no firm D call. The germline CDR1 and CDR2 sequences are MNHEY and SMNVEV (reference sequence). V was cut by 3 bases and J by 9 bases, with 9 bases left in between. The CDR3 totals 12 residues. In DNA, the CDR3 is TGTGCCAGCAGTTTCAGCGGAAGGCCCCAGCATTTT. Translated: CASSFSGRPQHF.

Regarding this clonotype: Since a much larger clone is just one base distant, this may be a read error. Since no conserved phenylalanine or tryptophan closes the CDR3, a read error is the likely cause. The chain recombines TRBV19 with TRBJ2-1; D gene uncertain. V was pared by 3 bases and J by 7 bases, with 13 bases between. The CDR3 runs 14 residues. The V gene's germline CDR1 is LNHDA and CDR2 SQIVND (reference sequence). The CDR3 nucleotides are TGTGCCAGTAGTATCTGGGAAGGAAGTAATGAGCAGTTCATC. Protein product: CASSIWEGSNEQFI.

This clonotype was recorded a few times. J is TRBJ2-7 and V is TRBV6-2 or TRBV6-3; D not certain. Germline-derived CDR1 and CDR2 are MNHEY and SVGEGT. This CDR3 comprises 15 residues. V was shortened by 0 bases and J by 4 bases, with 13 bases between the two germline ends. The CDR3 is CASSYSYRKGYEQYF. The CDR3 DNA reads as TGTGCCAGCAGTTACTCATACCGAAAAGGGTACGAGCAGTACTTC.

This sequence joins TRBV7-2 and TRBJ2-1; D gene ambiguous. CDR3 length equals 13 residues. The germline CDR1 and CDR2 sequences are SGHTA and FQGNSA. V was shortened by 2 bases and J by 6 bases, with 8 bases between the two germline ends. This CDR3 is CASSLSVSNEQFF. The CDR3 nucleotides read TGTGCCAGCAGCTTATCAGTATCCAATGAGCAGTTCTTC.

This sequence joins TRBV6-2 or TRBV6-3 and TRBJ1-4; no clear D gene. With 0 bases removed from V and 4 bases from J, the gap between germline ends came to 9 bases. Germline CDR1 reads MNHEY; CDR2 reads SVGEGT. This CDR3 is built from 15 residues. Written as DNA, the CDR3 is TGTGCCAGCAGTTACTCGGGGTCCCTTAATGAAAAACTGTTTTTT. This codes for CASSYSGSLNEKLFF.

This clonotype was recorded a few times. The chain links TRBV5-4 to TRBJ1-4; D gene uncertain. Germline V gene data show CDR1 as SGHNT and CDR2 as YYREEE (reference sequence). The CDR3 spans 14 residues. V was cut by 1 base and J by 6 bases, with 10 bases left in between. CDR3 in DNA: TGTGCCAGCAGCTTGAAACAGACCCATGAAAAACTGTTTTTT. This sequence encodes CASSLKQTHEKLFF.

The sample holds a few counts of this clonotype. The rearrangement uses TRBV18 and TRBJ1-5; D gene unclear. This CDR3 contains 13 residues. Trimming shortened V by 1 base and J by 5 bases, and 6 bases separated the two germline ends. From germline, CDR1 is KGHSH and CDR2 LQKENI. The CDR3 nucleotides are TGTGCCAGCTCACCACGGGGTGATCAGCCCCAGCATTTT. It translates to CASSPRGDQPQHF. The whole variable domain, remainder taken from reference TRBV18 and TRBJ1-5, is NAGVMQNPRHLVRRRGQEARLRCSPMKGHSHVYWYRQLPEEGLKFMVYLQKENIIDESGMPKERFSAEFPKEGPSILRIQQVVRGDSAAYFCASSPRGDQPQHFGDGTRLSIL.

By proportion, this clonotype is medium-sized. The rearrangement uses TRBV19 and TRBJ2-6, with D unresolved. Germline CDR1 and CDR2: LNHDA and SQIVND (reference sequence). The CDR3 is made up of 13 amino acids. Trimming took 7 bases from V and 0 from J, leaving 4 bases between them. For the CDR3, the DNA is TGTGCCAGTAAAGTCTCTGGGGCCAACGTCCTGACTTTC. This translates into CASKVSGANVLTF.

This clonotype was seen a handful of times. The V and J genes are TRBV6-6 and TRBJ2-7; TRBD1 is a possible D gene (6 bases). The ends were cut back, 6 bases at V and 4 bases at J, with 16 bases in the middle. Germline V gene data show CDR1 as MNHNY and CDR2 as SVGAGI (reference sequence). CDR3 length: 14 residues. CDR3 DNA: TGTGCCAGCAGCCACGAGGACAGAAATTACGAGCAGTACTTC. Translation gives CASSHEDRNYEQYF.

This clonotype is medium-sized within its sample. V is TRBV13 and J is TRBJ2-1; no reliable D call. This CDR3 has 11 amino acids. The germline V gene has CDR1 PRHDT and CDR2 FYEKMQ (reference sequence). Trimming removed 0 bases at V and 9 bases at J, with 3 bases between. CDR3 residues: CASSLGGEQFF. Written as DNA, the CDR3 is TGTGCCAGCAGCTTAGGGGGTGAGCAGTTCTTC.